This T cell receptor (beta chain) was recorded in a study of tumor and adjacent non-tumor tissue in lung cancer. Study outcomes and limitations: Normal lung showed higher cumulative top 100 clone frequency than tumor. Tumor tissue had significantly higher TCR diversity than normal lung.

TCRbeta libraries were built with three rounds of nested PCR, modified from ARM-PCR. Via MiXCR, TCRdb re-called the multiplex PCR reads, giving one row per CDR3 protein. This table has more than 75,000 distinct CDR3 sequences, roughly 80% appearing once. RNA was extracted from bulk tissue without any cell sorting. This non-tumor lung sample came from over 3 cm beyond the tumor edge. For this clonotype: The antigen remains undetermined. Germline is not matched at one junction end, which may reflect a read error.

Germline V gene data show CDR1 as WSHSY and CDR2 as SAAADI. The CDR3 is 14 residues long. Sequenced: distant non-tumor lung tissue. The rearrangement joins TRBV10-2 to TRBJ2-2, with D maybe TRBD2 (5 bases). The TCR was taken from a man in his sixties with small cell lung cancer. The CDR3 protein is CANSASISTGEIFF. The DNA for the CDR3 is TGCGCCAACAGTGCTAGCATATCCACCGGGGAGATCTTTTTC.